A single sample is the source of the 32 T cell receptor beta chains below, sequenced in a study of shared clonotypes between healthy human individuals. The assay was immunoSEQ multiplex PCR, and TCRdb's table has in-frame clones only and misses some. This repertoire shows 2,500,000 or so clones, 80% to 95% found once; its top ten account for 0.36%. Input material: naive CD4+ T cells from PBMCs. Subset given: CD45RA+ positively selected. These receptors all come from a man younger than 35 in good health. Some clones in this sample may be carry-over from other donors' samples.

The rearrangement joins TRBV6-1 to TRBJ1-3; 7 bases match TRBD1. CDR1 and CDR2 from the germline V gene are MNHNS and SASEGT. V lost 6 bases, J lost 0 bases, and 2 bases stayed unmatched. The CDR3 runs to 14 residues. The CDR3 DNA is TGTGCCAGCAGGAACAGGGGCTCTGGAAACACCATATATTTT. It codes for CASRNRGSGNTIYF.

This chain joins TRBV30 and TRBJ1-3; D is unresolved. V gave up 2 bases and J gave up 0 bases, with 5 bases separating them. This CDR3 is built from 13 residues. From germline, CDR1 is GTSNPN and CDR2 SVGIG (reference sequence). The CDR3 nucleotides are TGTGCCTGGAGTTACAGCTCTGGAAACACCATATATTTT. Encoded protein: CAWSYSSGNTIYF.

Written as DNA, the CDR3 is TGTGCCAGCAGTGTACGTTCTTCCCGGGACAGGGGCGGCGAGCAGTACTTC. Protein sequence: CASSVRSSRDRGGEQYF. The chain uses TRBV6-1 and TRBJ2-7; 10 bases fit TRBD1. Germline assignment: CDR1 MNHNS and CDR2 SASEGT. The ends lost 4 bases at V and 6 bases at J; junction bases unmatched: 15. The CDR3 spans 17 residues.

V gene TRBV2 combines with J gene TRBJ2-7; no clear D gene. This CDR3 comprises 12 residues. CDR1 SNHLY and CDR2 FYNNEI come from the germline V gene. The V end lost 5 bases, the J end lost 2 bases, and 7 bases lay between the germline ends. The CDR3: CASSKDPYEQYF. CDR3 coding DNA: TGTGCCAGCAGTAAAGACCCCTACGAGCAGTACTTC.

The gene calls are TRBV19 and TRBJ2-1; D is uncertain. The germline V gene has CDR1 LNHDA and CDR2 SQIVND (reference sequence). The V and J ends lost 2 bases and 7 bases respectively, with 12 bases between them. This CDR3 spans 14 amino acids. DNA of the CDR3: TGTGCCAGTAGTATATCTATATCCAGGAATGAGCAGTTCTTC. Its translation is CASSISISRNEQFF. Using reference TRBV19 and TRBJ2-1 for the parts outside the CDR3, the full variable domain is DGGITQSPKYLFRKEGQNVTLSCEQNLNHDAMYWYRQDPGQGLRLIYYSQIVNDFQKGDIAEGYSVSREKKESFPLTVTSAQKNPTAFYLCASSISISRNEQFFGPGTRLTVL.

The rearrangement uses TRBV7-9 and TRBJ1-1; D remains ambiguous. The CDR3 runs to 14 residues. The V end was cut by 2 bases, the J end by 1 base, with 8 bases between. Germline values: CDR1 SEHNR, CDR2 FQNEAQ (reference sequence). CDR3: CASSLFPENTEAFF. The DNA of the CDR3 is TGTGCCAGCAGCTTATTTCCAGAGAACACTGAAGCTTTCTTT.

The chain employs TRBV28 and TRBJ1-2; D unresolved. The germline CDR1 and CDR2 sequences are MDHEN and SYDVKM. The CDR3 is made up of 13 amino acids. Trimming shortened V by 2 bases and J by 5 bases, and 9 bases separated the two germline ends. The CDR3 nucleotides are TGTGCCAGCAGTTTAGGATTCGTTTATGGCTACACCTTC. Translation: CASSLGFVYGYTF.

The count of this clone is one. This rearrangement joins TRBV29-1 to TRBJ1-2, with a tentative D call TRBD1 (6 bases). Germline V gene data show CDR1 as SQVTM and CDR2 as ANQGSEA. V lost 7 bases, J lost 2 bases, and 11 bases lay in between. This CDR3 has 12 residues. CDR3 sequence: CSARTENYGYTF. CDR3 DNA: TGCAGCGCCCGGACAGAAAACTATGGCTACACCTTC.

The chain is built from TRBV11-2 and TRBJ2-3; TRBD2 aligns across 9 bases. The J segment lost 0 bases and the V segment lost 6 bases, leaving 4 bases of the junction unmatched. CDR3 length: 15 amino acids. Germline V CDR1 and CDR2: SGHAT, FQNNGV. The CDR3 region has the DNA TGTGCCAGCAGTTTAACTAGCGGGAGCACAGATACGCAGTATTTT. It specifies CASSLTSGSTDTQYF.

The chain employs TRBV11-2 and TRBJ1-3; D possibly corresponds to TRBD1 (5 bases). Trimming took 8 bases from V and 10 from J, leaving 9 bases between them. The CDR3 has 10 amino acids. In germline, CDR1 is SGHAT, CDR2 FQNNGV. The CDR3: CASGGGTIYF. Written as DNA, the CDR3 is TGTGCCAGCGGGGGAGGGACCATATATTTT.

This chain joins TRBV7-2 and TRBJ2-1, with 8 bases that match TRBD1. Germline V gives CDR1 SGHTA, CDR2 FQGNSA. The CDR3 spans 16 residues. The trim removed 1 base at V and 4 bases at J, leaving 6 bases unmatched. CDR3 DNA: TGTGCCAGCAGCTTAGGTCCGACAGGGGCGTACAATGAGCAGTTCTTC. The encoded protein is CASSLGPTGAYNEQFF. The whole variable domain, filled in from reference TRBV7-2 and TRBJ2-1, reads GAGVSQSPSNKVTEKGKDVELRCDPISGHTALYWYRQSLGQGLEFLIYFQGNSAPDKSGLPSDRFSAERTGGSVSTLTIQRTQQEDSAVYLCASSLGPTGAYNEQFFGPGTRLTVL.

This chain links TRBV5-1 with TRBJ2-1; D is undetermined. Germline CDR1 is SGHRS and CDR2 is YFSETQ. The CDR3 loop spans 12 amino acids. V was cut by 4 bases and J by 5 bases, with 7 bases left in between. CDR3 sequence (DNA): TGCGCCAGCAGCCAAGTTAACAATGAGCAGTTCTTC. As protein: CASSQVNNEQFF.

The chain combines TRBV11-2 with TRBJ1-1; D gene unclear. Per the germline V gene, CDR1 is SGHAT and CDR2 is FQNNGV. The CDR3 consists of 14 residues. Trimming stripped 8 bases from V and 3 bases from J, with 16 bases between. This chain's CDR3 is CASSRGLLDTEAFF. The DNA of the CDR3 is TGTGCCAGCTCGCGGGGTTTACTGGACACTGAAGCTTTCTTT.

This clone is a singleton in its sample. This chain links TRBV6-1 with TRBJ2-7; D is possibly TRBD2 (6 bases). The CDR3 is 15 residues long. Germline V CDR1 and CDR2: MNHNS, SASEGT. Trimming cost V 8 bases and J 2 bases, with 19 bases left between them. The CDR3 DNA sequence: TGTGCCAGCGTAGGGGTCCTGACTAGGCCCTACGAGCAGTACTTC. Its protein product is CASVGVLTRPYEQYF.

CDR3 sequence: CASSEEPWGNTIYF. The CDR3 DNA reads as TGTGCCAGCAGCGAGGAACCGTGGGGAAACACCATATATTTT. V is TRBV5-4 and J is TRBJ1-3, with D unresolved. Trimming stripped 4 bases from V and 4 bases from J, with 12 bases between. Germline lookup yields CDR1 SGHNT and CDR2 YYREEE (reference sequence). There are 14 residues in the CDR3. The full variable domain, completed using reference TRBV5-4 and TRBJ1-3, is ETGVTQSPTHLIKTRGQQVTLRCSSQSGHNTVSWYQQALGQGPQFIFQYYREEENGRGNFPPRFSGLQFPNYSSELNVNALELDDSALYLCASSEEPWGNTIYFGEGSWLTVV.

V gene TRBV2 combines with J gene TRBJ2-3; D uncertain. CDR3 length: 16 amino acids. Trimming took 8 bases from V and 0 from J, leaving 18 bases between them. Germline loops: CDR1 SNHLY, CDR2 FYNNEI. CDR3 protein: CASESRRAFSTDTQYF. The CDR3 nucleotides are TGTGCCAGCGAGTCCCGCAGAGCCTTTAGCACAGATACGCAGTATTTT.

The rearrangement uses TRBV25-1 and TRBJ2-3; 8 nucleotides agree with TRBD1. The CDR3 is made up of 15 amino acids. The ends lost 1 base at V and 5 bases at J; junction bases unmatched: 5. Germline assignment: CDR1 MGHDK and CDR2 SYGVNS. The CDR3, as DNA: TGTGCCAGCAGTGAATGGCAGGGGGCCATAGATACGCAGTATTTT. Protein product: CASSEWQGAIDTQYF.

The chain is built from TRBV28 and TRBJ1-2, with D possibly being TRBD1 (5 bases). The ends were cut back, 6 bases at V and 3 bases at J, with 17 bases in the middle. CDR3 size: 15 residues. Per germline, CDR1 MDHEN and CDR2 SYDVKM. The CDR3 DNA follows: TGTGCCAGCAGCCCCGGGGACGGAAAATACTATGGCTACACCTTC. This sequence encodes CASSPGDGKYYGYTF.

CDR3 sequence (DNA): TGCGCCAGCAGCCCCCGGTATCTGCGTGGGACAGGGATTGGGCACGATACGCAGTATTTT. Protein product: CASSPRYLRGTGIGHDTQYF. The chain links TRBV5-1 to TRBJ2-3, with 9 bases aligning to TRBD1. V lost 4 bases to trimming and J lost 6 bases; unmatched junction nucleotides: 24. Germline CDR1 and CDR2: SGHRS and YFSETQ. This CDR3 has 20 residues.

Notes on this clone: Different DNA sequences within this sample yield the same CDR3. The chain recombines TRBV5-1 with TRBJ1-5; D is unresolved. CDR1 SGHRS and CDR2 YFSETQ come from the germline V gene. V was trimmed by 0 bases and J by 3 bases, leaving 4 bases between them. The CDR3 totals 13 residues. CDR3 sequence (DNA): TGCGCCAGCAGCTTGGGCAACAATCAGCCCCAGCATTTT. Translating gives CASSLGNNQPQHF.

V is TRBV18 and J is TRBJ1-1; D may be TRBD1 (5 bases). The CDR3 contains 18 residues. V lost 0 bases and J 2 bases, leaving 19 bases between the germline ends. From germline, CDR1 is KGHSH and CDR2 LQKENI. In DNA, the CDR3 is TGTGCCAGCTCACCACCGGGCGCAGGGTTAGACCCTAACACTGAAGCTTTCTTT. It encodes CASSPPGAGLDPNTEAFF.

As concerns this clone: Other DNA sequences of this sample code for an identical CDR3. This chain uses TRBV28 with TRBJ2-1; D might be TRBD1 or TRBD2, each matching 5 bases. The CDR3 runs to 11 residues. Per the germline V gene, CDR1 is MDHEN and CDR2 is SYDVKM. Trimming cost V 5 bases and J 10 bases, with 9 bases left between them. CDR3 bases: TGTGCCAGCAGTCTCGAGGGGGAGCAGTTCTTC. It yields the protein CASSLEGEQFF.

This clone was counted a single time. The same CDR3 can be traced to other DNA sequences in this sample. The chain employs TRBV19 and TRBJ1-5; D might be TRBD1 (5 bases). Trimming shortened V by 2 bases and J by 5 bases, and 7 bases separated the two germline ends. Germline CDR1 reads LNHDA; CDR2 reads SQIVND (reference sequence). The CDR3 is made up of 13 amino acids. The CDR3 here is CASSIWGDQPQHF. The CDR3 bases are TGTGCCAGTAGTATATGGGGGGATCAGCCCCAGCATTTT.

This rearrangement joins TRBV6-6 to TRBJ1-1, with a weak D call TRBD1 (6 bases). Germline loops: CDR1 MNHNY, CDR2 SVGAGI (reference sequence). Between the trimmed V and J ends, which lost 4 bases and 5 bases, there was a span of 11 bases. The CDR3 spans 13 residues. This CDR3 is CASSSSGVTEAFF. For the CDR3, the DNA is TGTGCCAGCAGTTCATCAGGGGTGACTGAAGCTTTCTTT.

The chain recombines TRBV6-5 with TRBJ1-2; 7 nucleotides line up with TRBD1. This CDR3 has 14 residues. The V gene's germline CDR1 is MNHEY and CDR2 SVGAGI. V was clipped by 0 bases and J by 6 bases; unmatched bases: 4. CDR3 in amino acids: CASSYSVRGDGYTF. As DNA, the CDR3 is TGTGCCAGCAGTTACTCGGTCAGGGGGGATGGCTACACCTTC.

The chain uses TRBV28 and TRBJ1-2, with 12 nucleotides matching TRBD1. Germline V gives CDR1 MDHEN, CDR2 SYDVKM. Trimming took 4 bases from V and 7 from J; bases not matched to a gene: 10. The CDR3 loop spans 16 amino acids. CDR3 bases: TGTGCCAGCAGTTCCAAAGGGACAGGGGGCTTAGGTGGCTACACCTTC. Residues: CASSSKGTGGLGGYTF.

The chain employs TRBV27 and TRBJ2-7; D is unresolved. V shed 3 bases and J shed 0 bases, with 6 bases lying between them. Germline-derived CDR1 and CDR2 are MNHEY and SMNVEV (reference sequence). The CDR3 spans 13 residues. For the CDR3, the DNA is TGTGCCAGCAGTTTCCTCATCTCCTACGAGCAGTACTTC. Amino acid sequence: CASSFLISYEQYF.

The gene calls are TRBV28 and TRBJ2-1, with D tentatively TRBD2 (5 bases). From germline, CDR1 is MDHEN and CDR2 SYDVKM. This CDR3 is 14 amino acids long. The CDR3 loop reads CASNAGSSYNEQFF. Written as DNA, the CDR3 is TGTGCTAGTAACGCGGGCAGCTCCTACAATGAGCAGTTCTTC. Full variable domain (remainder filled in from reference TRBV28 and TRBJ2-1): DVKVTQSSRYLVKRTGEKVFLECVQDMDHENMFWYRQDPGLGLRLIYFSYDVKMKEKGDIPEGYSVSREKKERFSLILESASTNQTSMYLCASNAGSSYNEQFFGPGTRLTVL.

The chain uses TRBV28 and TRBJ2-2; D uncertain. The CDR3 consists of 14 residues. V lost 8 bases, J lost 2 bases, and 12 bases lay in between. Germline CDR1 is MDHEN and CDR2 is SYDVKM. This CDR3 reads CASSSGSNTGELFF. The CDR3 DNA reads as TGTGCCAGCTCATCTGGCTCTAACACCGGGGAGCTGTTTTTT.

The gene calls are TRBV5-4 and TRBJ2-7, with TRBD2 matching over 11 bases. The CDR3 totals 15 residues. V shed 4 bases, J shed 4 bases, and the junction held 7 bases outside the gene matches. The V gene's germline CDR1 is SGHNT and CDR2 YYREEE (reference sequence). For the CDR3, the DNA is TGTGCCAGCAGCCAAACTAGCGGGAGACGGTACGAGCAGTACTTC. Amino acids: CASSQTSGRRYEQYF.

With respect to this clone: Within the sample, other DNA sequences also encode this same CDR3. The rearrangement joins TRBV20-1 to TRBJ1-2; weak D call: TRBD1 (6 bases). V dropped 5 bases and J dropped 2 bases, with 6 bases sitting between them. The CDR3 contains 11 residues. CDR1 is DFQATT and CDR2 is SNEGSKA in the germline V gene (reference sequence). Here the CDR3 reads CSAQGNYGYTF. The CDR3 DNA is TGCAGTGCTCAGGGGAACTATGGCTACACCTTC.

The CDR3 is CASSGIPAVANYGYTF. Written as DNA, the CDR3 is TGTGCCAGCAGTGGAATACCGGCGGTGGCTAACTATGGCTACACCTTC. The rearrangement uses TRBV6-1 and TRBJ1-2; D is unresolved. V gave up 4 bases and J gave up 0 bases, with 15 bases separating them. CDR3 length: 16 residues. CDR1 is MNHNS and CDR2 is SASEGT in the germline V gene.